The clone carrying this TCR beta chain was recorded a few times. iRepertoire HTBI primers and Arm-PCR of CDR3 regions built TCR beta libraries. MiXCR, applied by TCRdb to the multiplex PCR reads, yields one record per CDR3 protein. This sample has roughly 500,000 distinct CDR3 sequences; approximately 15% occur once, and the top ten carry approximately 15%. This CDR3 comprises 15 residues. Germline CDR1 SGDLS, CDR2 YYNGEE. V shed 4 bases and J shed 10 bases, with 18 bases lying between them. The data were obtained in a study of regulatory T cells in long-lasting Graves disease. Time point defined: newly diagnosed GD, antithyroid drugs for less than 3 months. PBMCs provided the RNA from which the TCR library was made. These same records also appear under a second study, on T cells in Graves' hyperthyroidism and ophthalmopathy.

The clonotype was recovered from a woman aged 45-59 years with Graves disease. The specimen comprised peripheral blood mononuclear cells (PBMCs), sampled at new diagnosis, from a patient treated with antithyroid drugs. The genes are TRBV9 and TRBJ1-6; D unclear. Here the CDR3 DNA reads TGTGCCAGCAGCACAGAGACTACGGCCGGCTCACCCCTCCACTTT. Residues: CASSTETTAGSPLHF. Filled out from reference TRBV9 and TRBJ1-6, the complete variable domain reads DSGVTQTPKHLITATGQRVTLRCSPRSGDLSVYWYQQSLDQGLQFLIQYYNGEERAKGNILERFSAQQFPDLHSELNLSSLELGDSALYFCASSTETTAGSPLHFGNGTRLTVT.